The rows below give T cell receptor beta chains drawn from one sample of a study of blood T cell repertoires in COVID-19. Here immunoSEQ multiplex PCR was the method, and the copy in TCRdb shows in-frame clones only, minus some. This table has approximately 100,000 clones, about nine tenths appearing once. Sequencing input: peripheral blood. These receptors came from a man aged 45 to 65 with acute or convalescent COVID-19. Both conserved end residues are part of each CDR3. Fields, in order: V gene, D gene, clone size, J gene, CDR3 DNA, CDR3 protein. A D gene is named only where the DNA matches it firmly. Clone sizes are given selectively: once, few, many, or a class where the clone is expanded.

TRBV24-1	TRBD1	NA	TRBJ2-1	TGTGCCACCAGTGACCCTGCAGGAGGGACAGGGTCCTACAATGAGCAGTTCTTC	CATSDPAGGTGSYNEQFF
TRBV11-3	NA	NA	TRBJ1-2	TGTGCCAGCATCCTCAGAGGGATACCCTATGGCTACACCTTC	CASILRGIPYGYTF
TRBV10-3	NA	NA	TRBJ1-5	TGTGCCATCAGTGAGGGACAGAGCAATCAGCCCCAGCATTTT	CAISEGQSNQPQHF
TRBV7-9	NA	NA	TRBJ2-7	TGTGCCAGCAGCCCCATCCCCGGGACAAAGCACACCTACGAGCAGTACTTC	CASSPIPGTKHTYEQYF
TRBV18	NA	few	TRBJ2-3	TGTGCCAGCTCACCGGGACAACCAGATACGCAGTATTTT	CASSPGQPDTQYF
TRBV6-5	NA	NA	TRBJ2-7	TGTGCCAGCAGTTACCTCGGGGAGCAGTACTTC	CASSYLGEQYF
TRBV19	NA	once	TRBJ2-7	TGTGCCAGTAGTATTAATGGGGTAGCGGCGTACGAGCAGTACTTC	CASSINGVAAYEQYF
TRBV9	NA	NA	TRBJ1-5	TGTGCCAGCAGCGCGGGAGACGGGAGGAACCAGCCCCAGCATTTT	CASSAGDGRNQPQHF
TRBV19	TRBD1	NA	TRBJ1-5	TGTGCCAGTAGTGAACAGGGGGTGCAGCCCCAGCATTTT	CASSEQGVQPQHF
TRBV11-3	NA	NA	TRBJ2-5	TGTGCCAGCAGCTTTGGCCCCCAAGAGACCCAGTACTTC	CASSFGPQETQYF
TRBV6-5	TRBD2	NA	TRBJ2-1	TGTGCCAGCAGCAAGGGACTAGCGGATTACAATGAGCAGTTCTTC	CASSKGLADYNEQFF
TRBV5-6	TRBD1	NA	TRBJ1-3	TGTGCCAGCAGCTCGGACCGGGACAGAAGAAACACCATATATTTT	CASSSDRDRRNTIYF
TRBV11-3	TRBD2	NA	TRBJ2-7	TGTGCCAGCGGGGGGGGAGCCTCCTACGAGCAGTACTTC	CASGGGASYEQYF
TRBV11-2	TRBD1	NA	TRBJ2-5	TGTGCCAGCAGATCGCCGACAGGGAAAGAGACCCAGTACTTC	CASRSPTGKETQYF
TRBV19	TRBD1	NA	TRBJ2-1	TGTGCCAGTAGGCCGCCGCGGACAGGGGGCGGGGATGAGCAGTTCTTC	CASRPPRTGGGDEQFF
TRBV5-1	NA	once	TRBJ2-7	TGCGCCAGCAGCTCCGCCCGCCTGCGCAGGGACTTAACCTACGAGCAGTACTTC	CASSSARLRRDLTYEQYF
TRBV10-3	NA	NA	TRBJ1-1	TGTGCCATCAGCCCGGGGGGCGACACTGAAGCTTTCTTT	CAISPGGDTEAFF
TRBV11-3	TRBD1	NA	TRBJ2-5	TGTGCCAGCAGCTCAGAAATGACAGGGCCGACCCAGTACTTC	CASSSEMTGPTQYF
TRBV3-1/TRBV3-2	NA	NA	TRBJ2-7	TGTGCCAGCAGGAGGGCAGGATCTCCCTACGAGCAGTACTTC	CASRRAGSPYEQYF
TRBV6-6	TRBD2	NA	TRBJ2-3	TGTGCCAGCAAAGCCCTTGCTAGCGGTAGCACAGATACGCAGTATTTT	CASKALASGSTDTQYF
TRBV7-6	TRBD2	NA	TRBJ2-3	TGTGCCAGCAGCGCCCAGACTAGCGGGTCGGTTGCGCAGTATTTT	CASSAQTSGSVAQYF
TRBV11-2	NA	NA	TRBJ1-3	TGTGCCAGCAGTCGACGGGACTTCATGCCCTCTGGAAACACCATATATTTT	CASSRRDFMPSGNTIYF
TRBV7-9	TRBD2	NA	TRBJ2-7	TGTGCCAGCAGCTTAGGACTAGCGGGAGTCGACGAGCAGTACTTC	CASSLGLAGVDEQYF
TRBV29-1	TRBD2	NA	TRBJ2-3	TGCAGCGTTAAAGCTAGCGGTAGCACAGATACGCAGTATTTT	CSVKASGSTDTQYF